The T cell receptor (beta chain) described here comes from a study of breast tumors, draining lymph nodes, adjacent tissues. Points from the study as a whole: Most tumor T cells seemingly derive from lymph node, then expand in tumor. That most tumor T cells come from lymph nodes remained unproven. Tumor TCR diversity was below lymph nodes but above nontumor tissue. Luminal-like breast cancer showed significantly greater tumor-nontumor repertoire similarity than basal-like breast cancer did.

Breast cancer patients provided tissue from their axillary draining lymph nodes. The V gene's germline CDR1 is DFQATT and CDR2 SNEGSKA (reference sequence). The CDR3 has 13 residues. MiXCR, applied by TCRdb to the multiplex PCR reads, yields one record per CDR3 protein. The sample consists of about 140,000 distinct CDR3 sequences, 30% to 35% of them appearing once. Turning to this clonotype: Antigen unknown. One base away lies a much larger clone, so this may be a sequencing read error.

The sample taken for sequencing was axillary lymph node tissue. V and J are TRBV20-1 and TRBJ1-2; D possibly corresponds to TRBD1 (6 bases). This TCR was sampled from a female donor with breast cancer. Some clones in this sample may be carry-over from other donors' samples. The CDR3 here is CSARPRGTYAYTF. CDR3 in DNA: TGCAGTGCTAGACCTAGGGGGACCTATGCCTACACCTTC.